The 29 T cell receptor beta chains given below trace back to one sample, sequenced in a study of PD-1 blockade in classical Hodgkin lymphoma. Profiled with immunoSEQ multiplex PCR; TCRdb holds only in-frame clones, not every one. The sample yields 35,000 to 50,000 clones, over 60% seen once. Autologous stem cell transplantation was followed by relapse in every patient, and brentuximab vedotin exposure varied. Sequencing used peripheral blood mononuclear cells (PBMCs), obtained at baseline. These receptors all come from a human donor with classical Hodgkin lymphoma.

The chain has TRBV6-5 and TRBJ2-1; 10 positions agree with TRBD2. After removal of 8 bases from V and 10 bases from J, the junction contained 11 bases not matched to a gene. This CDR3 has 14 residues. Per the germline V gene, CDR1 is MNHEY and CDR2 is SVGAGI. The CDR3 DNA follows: TGTGCCAGCGGTAGCGGGAGGCCTGGTGGGGAGCAGTTCTTC. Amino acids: CASGSGRPGGEQFF.

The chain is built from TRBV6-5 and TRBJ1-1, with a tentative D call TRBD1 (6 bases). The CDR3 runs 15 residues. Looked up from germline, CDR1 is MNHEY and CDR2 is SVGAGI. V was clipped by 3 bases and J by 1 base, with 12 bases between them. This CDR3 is CASSYRPRGNTEAFF. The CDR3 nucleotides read TGTGCCAGCAGTTATAGGCCCAGGGGGAACACTGAAGCTTTCTTT.

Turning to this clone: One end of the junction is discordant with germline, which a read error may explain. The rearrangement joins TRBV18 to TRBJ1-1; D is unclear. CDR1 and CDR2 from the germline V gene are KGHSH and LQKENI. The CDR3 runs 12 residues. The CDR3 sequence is CASSPPNTEAFF. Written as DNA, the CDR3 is TGTGCCAGCTCCCCACCGAACACTGAAGCTTTCTTT.

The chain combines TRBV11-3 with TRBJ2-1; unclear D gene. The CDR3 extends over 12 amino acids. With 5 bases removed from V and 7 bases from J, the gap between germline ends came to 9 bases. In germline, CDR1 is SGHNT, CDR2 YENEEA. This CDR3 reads CASSPNQNEQFF. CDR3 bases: TGTGCCAGCAGCCCAAACCAAAATGAGCAGTTCTTC.

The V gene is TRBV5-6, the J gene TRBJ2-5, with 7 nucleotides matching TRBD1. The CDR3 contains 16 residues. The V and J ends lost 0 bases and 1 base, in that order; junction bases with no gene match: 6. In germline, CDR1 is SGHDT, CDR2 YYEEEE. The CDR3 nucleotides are TGTGCCAGCAGCTTGGGAGGGGGCGCCATCCAAGAGACCCAGTACTTC. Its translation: CASSLGGGAIQETQYF.

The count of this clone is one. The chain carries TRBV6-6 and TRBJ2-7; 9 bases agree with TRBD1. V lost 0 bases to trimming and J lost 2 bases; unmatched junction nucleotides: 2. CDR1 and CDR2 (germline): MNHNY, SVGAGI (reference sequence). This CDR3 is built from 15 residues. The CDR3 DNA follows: TGTGCCAGCAGTTACTCGGACAGGGGAACCTACGAGCAGTACTTC. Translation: CASSYSDRGTYEQYF.

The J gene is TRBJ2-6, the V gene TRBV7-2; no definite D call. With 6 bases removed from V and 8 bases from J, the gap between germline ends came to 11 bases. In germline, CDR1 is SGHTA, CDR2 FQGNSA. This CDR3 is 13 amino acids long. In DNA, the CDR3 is TGTGCCAGCAGTCCTTACTCCTCCAACGTCCTGACTTTC. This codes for CASSPYSSNVLTF.

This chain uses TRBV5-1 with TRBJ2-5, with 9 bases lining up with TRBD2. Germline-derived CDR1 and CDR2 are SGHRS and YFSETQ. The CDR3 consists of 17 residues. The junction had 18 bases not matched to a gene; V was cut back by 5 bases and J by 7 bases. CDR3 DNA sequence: TGCGCCAGCAGTCCGAAAGGGCGCGGCGGGAGGGCCGTGACCCAGTACTTC. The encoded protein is CASSPKGRGGRAVTQYF.

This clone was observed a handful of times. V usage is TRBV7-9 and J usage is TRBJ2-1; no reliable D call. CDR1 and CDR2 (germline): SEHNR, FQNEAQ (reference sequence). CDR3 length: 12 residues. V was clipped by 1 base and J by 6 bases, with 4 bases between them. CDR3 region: CASSLGVNEQFF. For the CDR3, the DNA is TGTGCCAGCAGCTTAGGGGTCAATGAGCAGTTCTTC. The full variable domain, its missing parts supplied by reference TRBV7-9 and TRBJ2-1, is DTGVSQNPRHKITKRGQNVTFRCDPISEHNRLYWYRQTLGQGPEFLTYFQNEAQLEKSRLLSDRFSAERPKGSFSTLEIQRTEQGDSAMYLCASSLGVNEQFFGPGTRLTVL.

The DNA for the CDR3 is TGTGCCAGCAGTGTCGGGACAGGCGGCCACAATGAGCAGTTCTTC. It codes for CASSVGTGGHNEQFF. V and J are TRBV6-1 and TRBJ2-1; the match to TRBD1 covers 8 bases. This CDR3 spans 15 amino acids. Germline V gene lookup returns CDR1 MNHNS and CDR2 SASEGT. V lost 4 bases, J lost 5 bases, and 7 bases stayed unmatched.

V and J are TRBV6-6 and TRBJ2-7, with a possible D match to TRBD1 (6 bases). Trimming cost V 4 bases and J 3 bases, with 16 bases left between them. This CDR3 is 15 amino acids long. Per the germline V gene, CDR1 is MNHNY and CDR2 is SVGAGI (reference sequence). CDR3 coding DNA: TGTGCCAGCAGTTCTCAGGGGCTTCCCCTCTACGAGCAGTACTTC. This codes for CASSSQGLPLYEQYF.

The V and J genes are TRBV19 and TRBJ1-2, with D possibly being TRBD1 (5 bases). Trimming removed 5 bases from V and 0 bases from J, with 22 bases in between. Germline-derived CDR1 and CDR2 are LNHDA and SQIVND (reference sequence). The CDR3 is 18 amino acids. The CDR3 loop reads CASSFIGPEGPPNYGYTF. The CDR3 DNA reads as TGTGCCAGTAGTTTCATCGGGCCGGAGGGACCTCCTAACTATGGCTACACCTTC.

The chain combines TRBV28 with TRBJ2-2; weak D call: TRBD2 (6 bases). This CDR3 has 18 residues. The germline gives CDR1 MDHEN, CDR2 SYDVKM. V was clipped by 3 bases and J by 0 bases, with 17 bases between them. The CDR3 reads CASSLSLTGGANTGELFF. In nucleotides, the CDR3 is TGTGCCAGCAGTTTGTCCCTCACGGGCGGGGCGAACACCGGGGAGCTGTTTTTT. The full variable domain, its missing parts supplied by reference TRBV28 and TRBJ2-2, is DVKVTQSSRYLVKRTGEKVFLECVQDMDHENMFWYRQDPGLGLRLIYFSYDVKMKEKGDIPEGYSVSREKKERFSLILESASTNQTSMYLCASSLSLTGGANTGELFFGEGSRLTVL.

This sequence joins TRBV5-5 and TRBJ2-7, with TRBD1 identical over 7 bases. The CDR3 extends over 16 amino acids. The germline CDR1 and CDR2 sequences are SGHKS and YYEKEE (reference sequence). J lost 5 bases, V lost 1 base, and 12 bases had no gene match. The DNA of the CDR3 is TGTGCCAGCAGCTTGCGTCCGACAGGGCGGGTCGACGAGCAGTACTTC. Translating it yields CASSLRPTGRVDEQYF.

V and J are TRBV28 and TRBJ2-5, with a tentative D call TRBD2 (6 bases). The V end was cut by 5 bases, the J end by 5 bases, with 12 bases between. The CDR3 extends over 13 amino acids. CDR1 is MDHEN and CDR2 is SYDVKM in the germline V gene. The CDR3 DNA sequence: TGTGCCAGCAGTCAACCGGGAGTCGAGACCCAGTACTTC. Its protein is CASSQPGVETQYF. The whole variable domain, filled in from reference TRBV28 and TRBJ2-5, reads DVKVTQSSRYLVKRTGEKVFLECVQDMDHENMFWYRQDPGLGLRLIYFSYDVKMKEKGDIPEGYSVSREKKERFSLILESASTNQTSMYLCASSQPGVETQYFGPGTRLLVL.

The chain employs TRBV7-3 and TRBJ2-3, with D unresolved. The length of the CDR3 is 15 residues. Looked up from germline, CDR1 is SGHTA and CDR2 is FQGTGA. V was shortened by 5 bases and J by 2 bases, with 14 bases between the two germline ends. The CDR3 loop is CASSQEARDTDTQYF. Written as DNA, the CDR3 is TGTGCCAGCAGCCAAGAGGCTAGAGACACAGATACGCAGTATTTT.

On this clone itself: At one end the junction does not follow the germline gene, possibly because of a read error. The CDR3 coding sequence is TGTGCCAGTAGTGTAGACAAGAATCAGCCCCAGCATTTT. Its protein product is CASSVDKNQPQHF. The genes are TRBV19 and TRBJ1-5; D call uncertain. This CDR3 is built from 13 residues. Germline assignment: CDR1 LNHDA and CDR2 SQIVND (reference sequence).

The CDR3: CASSSDREGMGTEAFF. The CDR3 DNA is TGTGCCAGCAGTAGTGACAGGGAGGGCATGGGCACTGAAGCTTTCTTT. The gene calls are TRBV28 and TRBJ1-1; 7 bases map to TRBD1. This CDR3 is 16 amino acids long. Germline V gene lookup returns CDR1 MDHEN and CDR2 SYDVKM. J was trimmed by 4 bases and V by 5 bases; bases with no gene match: 13.

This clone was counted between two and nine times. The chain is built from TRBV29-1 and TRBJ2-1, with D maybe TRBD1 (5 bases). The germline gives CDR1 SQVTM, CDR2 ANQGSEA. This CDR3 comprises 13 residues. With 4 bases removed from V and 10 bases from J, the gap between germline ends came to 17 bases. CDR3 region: CSVVRAPRNEQFF. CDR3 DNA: TGCAGCGTTGTCAGGGCTCCTAGGAACGAGCAGTTCTTC.

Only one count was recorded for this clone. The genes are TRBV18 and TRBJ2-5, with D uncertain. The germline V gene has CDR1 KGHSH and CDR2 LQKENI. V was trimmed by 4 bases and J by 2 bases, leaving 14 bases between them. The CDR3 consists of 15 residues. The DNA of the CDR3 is TGTGCCAGCTCACAAAACGAGCCAGGACAAGAGACCCAGTACTTC. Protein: CASSQNEPGQETQYF. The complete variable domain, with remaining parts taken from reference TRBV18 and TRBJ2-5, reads NAGVMQNPRHLVRRRGQEARLRCSPMKGHSHVYWYRQLPEEGLKFMVYLQKENIIDESGMPKERFSAEFPKEGPSILRIQQVVRGDSAAYFCASSQNEPGQETQYFGPGTRLLVL.

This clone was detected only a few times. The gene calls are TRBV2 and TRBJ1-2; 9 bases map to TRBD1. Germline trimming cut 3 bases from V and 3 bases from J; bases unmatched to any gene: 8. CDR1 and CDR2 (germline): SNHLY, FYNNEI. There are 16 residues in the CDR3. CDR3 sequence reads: CASSDWGQGSYYGYTF. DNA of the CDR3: TGTGCCAGCAGTGATTGGGGACAGGGCAGTTACTATGGCTACACCTTC.

CDR3 in amino acids: CASSPTPNYGYTF. CDR3 in DNA: TGTGCCAGCAGCCCTACACCAAACTATGGCTACACCTTC. The chain carries TRBV6-5 and TRBJ1-2; D is ambiguous. The CDR3 contains 13 residues. Germline CDR1 and CDR2: MNHEY and SVGAGI. The V and J ends lost 6 bases and 2 bases respectively, with 10 bases between them.

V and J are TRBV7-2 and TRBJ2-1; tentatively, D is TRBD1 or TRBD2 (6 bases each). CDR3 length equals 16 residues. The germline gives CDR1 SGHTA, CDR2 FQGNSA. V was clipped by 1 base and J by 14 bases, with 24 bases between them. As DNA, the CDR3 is TGTGCCAGCAGCTTAGAGGGGCCAAGAGGAGGGGGTGGTAAGTTCTTC. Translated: CASSLEGPRGGGGKFF.

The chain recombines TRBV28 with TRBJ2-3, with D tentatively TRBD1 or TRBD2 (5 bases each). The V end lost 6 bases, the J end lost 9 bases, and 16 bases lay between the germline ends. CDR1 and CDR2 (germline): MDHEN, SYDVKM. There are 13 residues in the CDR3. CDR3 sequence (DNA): TGTGCCAGCAGACGGGACGCCCGGCCCACGCAGTATTTT. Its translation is CASRRDARPTQYF.

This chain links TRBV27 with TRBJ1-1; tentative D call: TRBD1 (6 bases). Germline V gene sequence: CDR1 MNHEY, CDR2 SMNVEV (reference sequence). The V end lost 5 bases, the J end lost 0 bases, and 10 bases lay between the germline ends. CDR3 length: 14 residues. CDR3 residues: CASSPPGVNTEAFF. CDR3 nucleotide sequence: TGTGCCAGCAGTCCCCCAGGGGTGAACACTGAAGCTTTCTTT.

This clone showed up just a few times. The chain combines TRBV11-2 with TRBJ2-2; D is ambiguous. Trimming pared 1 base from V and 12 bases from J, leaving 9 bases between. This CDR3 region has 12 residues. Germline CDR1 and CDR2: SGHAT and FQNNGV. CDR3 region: CASSLGRPQLFF. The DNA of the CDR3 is TGTGCCAGCAGCTTAGGTCGACCCCAGCTGTTTTTT. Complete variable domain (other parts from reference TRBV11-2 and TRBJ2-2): EAGVAQSPRYKIIEKRQSVAFWCNPISGHATLYWYQQILGQGPKLLIQFQNNGVVDDSQLPKDRFSAERLKGVDSTLKIQPAKLEDSAVYLCASSLGRPQLFFGEGSRLTVL.

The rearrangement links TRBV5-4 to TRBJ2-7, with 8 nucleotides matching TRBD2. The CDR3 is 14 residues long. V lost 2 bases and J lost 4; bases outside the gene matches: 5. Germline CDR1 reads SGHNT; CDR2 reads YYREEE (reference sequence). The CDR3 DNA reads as TGTGCCAGCAGCTTAGCGGGAGCGCTGTACGAGCAGTACTTC. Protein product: CASSLAGALYEQYF.

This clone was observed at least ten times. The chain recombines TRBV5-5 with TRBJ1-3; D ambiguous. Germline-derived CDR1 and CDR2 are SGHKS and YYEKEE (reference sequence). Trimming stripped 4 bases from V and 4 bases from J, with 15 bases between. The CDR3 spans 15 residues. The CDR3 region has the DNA TGTGCCAGCAGCAGATTGGGATCCGAAGGAAACACCATATATTTT. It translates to CASSRLGSEGNTIYF.

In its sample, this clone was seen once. CDR3: CAISPGQGSLHF. The CDR3 region has the DNA TGTGCCATCAGTCCGGGACAGGGGTCCCTCCACTTT. The chain recombines TRBV10-3 with TRBJ1-6; TRBD1 aligns across 10 bases. Germline V gene sequence: CDR1 ENHRY, CDR2 SYGVKD. The CDR3 loop spans 12 amino acids. The junction had 3 bases not matched to a gene; V was cut back by 5 bases and J by 14 bases.